This T cell receptor (beta chain) was sequenced in a study of T cell changes during pregnancy in multiple sclerosis (dated by TCRdb to the late 2010s). For the study in its entirety: The study looked at changes in the T cell repertoire across pregnancy in women with multiple sclerosis.

The CDR3 numbers 15 residues from cysteine through phenylalanine. This entry keeps only the CDR3 DNA: 45 bases, framed from base 1. Trimming costs V 0 bases and J 2 bases, and their ends lie 10 bases apart. Per the germline V gene, SGDLS is the CDR1 and YYNGEE is the CDR2. The library was generated by the immunoSEQ multiplex PCR assay. This immuneACCESS table, as held by TCRdb, lists in-frame sequences with V and J called but not all clones. Of the missing ones, under half trace to an unresolved V gene in checked studies; the others have no known cause. The sample table records roughly 110,000 clones; just under 95% of these occur just once. The top ten clonotypes cover around 0.8% of the sample. Of note for this clone: The antigen it recognizes is unknown. No base quality information exists; no much larger clone differs at one position.

Rearrangement joined TRBV9 to TRBJ2-3; perhaps TRBD2 is the D gene, with 5 bases matching. This sample comprised peripheral blood, obtained in the third trimester of pregnancy. The clonotype was recovered from a female donor in good health, enrolled as a control in a pregnancy study. The bases read TGTGCCAGCAGCGTAGAGGGAGAACTCACAGATACGCAGTATTTT. Its product reads: CASSVEGELTDTQYF. The full variable domain, completed from the reference TRBV9 and TRBJ2-3 proteins outside the CDR3, reads DSGVTQTPKHLITATGQRVTLRCSPRSGDLSVYWYQQSLDQGLQFLIQYYNGEERAKGNILERFSAQQFPDLHSELNLSSLELGDSALYFCASSVEGELTDTQYFGPGTRLTVL.